This TCR beta chain was identified in a study of cytomegalovirus exposure and HLA in healthy donors. Study overall: Most genotyped donors, roughly 83% of 300 to 400, had Caucasian-associated genetic ancestry. Overall study findings and caveats: Rates of TCR association differed by HLA locus in a later analysis, with DRB1 highest and HLA-C lowest. In an earlier analysis, in approximately 630 donors, most V segments appeared productive either ~87% or ~30% of the time. In a later analysis, most CMV-associated TCR beta chains appeared HLA-restricted.

As concerns this clone: The antigen remains undetermined.

The length of the CDR3 is 12 residues. From germline, CDR1 is MGHDK and CDR2 SYGVNS. The trim removed 2 bases at V and 8 bases at J, leaving 2 bases unmatched. Primers: 60 Vbeta forward and 13 Jbeta reverse. Profiling relied on immunoSEQ multiplex PCR, and the TCRdb table lists in-frame clones only, not all of them. The repertoire holds 110,000 or so clones, with roughly 70% as singletons. The rearrangement uses TRBV25-1 and TRBJ1-1; TRBD1 aligns across 7 bases. This TCR was recovered from a man aged 18 to 29 in good health and CMV-seropositive. Material: PBMCs. CDR3 amino acids: CASSERDREAFF. CDR3 nucleotides: TGTGCCAGCAGTGAAAGGGACAGAGAAGCTTTCTTT. Full variable domain (missing parts from reference TRBV25-1 and TRBJ1-1): EADIYQTPRYLVIGTGKKITLECSQTMGHDKMYWYQQDPGMELHLIHYSYGVNSTEKGDLSSESTVSRIRTEHFPLTLESARPSHTSQYLCASSERDREAFFGQGTRLTVV.